These T cell receptor beta chains were read from a single sample in a study of cytomegalovirus exposure and HLA in healthy donors. The protocol was immunoSEQ multiplex PCR, while the TCRdb copy is restricted to in-frame clones and leaves out a portion. The data show about 130,000 clones, with 83% seen just once and 3.6% held by the top ten. Sequencing used PBMCs. The receptors here all came from a woman in her thirties or forties in good health and CMV-seropositive. Both conserved end residues are part of each CDR3. A D gene is named only where the DNA matches it firmly.

d_gene | j_gene | v_gene | CDR3aa
. | TRBJ2-7 | TRBV7-9 | CASSFMSEQYF
. | TRBJ2-2 | TRBV10-2 | CASRGGVNTGELFF
TRBD1 | TRBJ2-1 | TRBV13 | CASSPRTGLNEQFF
. | TRBJ1-1 | TRBV7-9 | CASSQRITQPVAFF
TRBD2 | TRBJ2-1 | TRBV9 | CASSVTSRVASGYSSYNEQFF
TRBD2 | TRBJ2-1 | TRBV6-5 | CASSYSLAGGGNEQFF
. | TRBJ2-1 | TRBV6-5 | CASSPQGGSYNEQFF
TRBD2 | TRBJ2-7 | TRBV13 | CASSATSGPSSYEQYF
. | TRBJ2-2 | TRBV2 | CASSVVGQGTGELFF
. | TRBJ2-7 | TRBV4-2 | CASSQGSPGEAYEQYF
. | TRBJ2-2 | TRBV21-1 | CDNDFWTGELFF
TRBD1 | TRBJ1-5 | TRBV6-1 | CASSGDRGSSQPQHF
. | TRBJ2-7 | TRBV4-3 | CASSLHRAYEQYF
. | TRBJ2-2 | TRBV18 | CASSPPGRGDTGELFF
TRBD1 | TRBJ2-6 | TRBV28 | CASSSGTGVGANVLTF
. | TRBJ2-1 | TRBV9 | CASSVGEVNNEQFF
. | TRBJ2-7 | TRBV21-1 | CASPDYEQYF
TRBD1 | TRBJ2-5 | TRBV30 | CAWSPGQGRAETQYF
TRBD1 | TRBJ2-1 | TRBV29-1 | CSVEGTGFEVEQFF
. | TRBJ2-7 | TRBV7-8 | CASSLRQEMTYEQYF
TRBD1 | TRBJ1-5 | TRBV19 | CASSIDGWTGGRSNQPQHF
TRBD1 | TRBJ1-1 | TRBV6-1 | CASSEWGTGSTEAFF
. | TRBJ2-2 | TRBV6-5 | CASRFSTNTGELFF
TRBD2 | TRBJ2-7 | TRBV19 | CASTKQGLAGANEQYF
. | TRBJ2-2 | TRBV9 | CASSIRGNTGELFF
. | TRBJ2-4 | TRBV5-1 | CASSLDNRGLAKNIQYF
. | TRBJ1-1 | TRBV27 | CASVLSSRAFF
TRBD2 | TRBJ2-1 | TRBV7-2 | CASSLAPAGGFGLLRGNEQFF
TRBD1 | TRBJ2-7 | TRBV6-5 | CASSRGTGVNEQYF
. | TRBJ1-4 | TRBV6-6 | CASSLEGNEKLFF